One sample yielded the 8 T cell receptor beta chains listed below, sequenced in a study of cytomegalovirus exposure and HLA in healthy donors. Data came from immunoSEQ multiplex PCR; TCRdb stores just in-frame clones and leaves some out. The sample carries more than 110,000 clones, 70% to 90% recorded once. Sample: PBMCs. The receptors derive from a man between 18 and 29 years old in good health and CMV-seronegative.

The V and J genes are TRBV27 and TRBJ2-3; 7 bases align to TRBD2. The ends lost 2 bases at V and 9 bases at J; junction bases unmatched: 14. Germline CDR1 MNHEY, CDR2 SMNVEV (reference sequence). The CDR3 extends over 16 amino acids. The CDR3 region is CASSLRASGMGWTQYF. Written as DNA, the CDR3 is TGTGCCAGCAGTTTAAGGGCTAGCGGAATGGGATGGACGCAGTATTTT.

Remarks on this clone: The CDR3 does not close with the conserved phenylalanine or tryptophan, likely indicating a read error. The limits of the CDR3 on the DNA are not certain, so only TCRdb's listed CDR3 is given. The chain carries TRBV28 and TRBJ2-7; the table names TRBD1, a call not compared with the DNA. Germline CDR1 and CDR2: MDHEN and SYDVKM. The CDR3 numbers 11 amino acids, ends counted. Here the CDR3 reads CASGNRDRADY.

The chain employs TRBV10-3 and TRBJ2-2; maybe TRBD1 (6 bases). Trimming pared 5 bases from V and 1 base from J, leaving 8 bases between. The length of the CDR3 is 14 residues. Germline V gene lookup returns CDR1 ENHRY and CDR2 SYGVKD. The CDR3 is CAISWDKNTGELFF. CDR3 in DNA: TGTGCCATCAGTTGGGACAAGAACACCGGGGAGCTGTTTTTT.

The chain couples TRBV7-8 to TRBJ2-5; D may be TRBD1 (5 bases). Trimming pared 1 base from V and 2 bases from J, leaving 14 bases between. This CDR3 contains 16 residues. The V gene's germline CDR1 is SGHVS and CDR2 FQNEAQ. As DNA, the CDR3 is TGTGCCAGCAGCTTAGTTCAGGGCGACTTACAAGAGACCCAGTACTTC. Translated, it gives CASSLVQGDLQETQYF.

V is TRBV9 and J is TRBJ2-2; 12 bases fit TRBD2. Germline CDR1 SGDLS, CDR2 YYNGEE. The CDR3 extends over 16 amino acids. V lost 3 bases and J lost 5; bases outside the gene matches: 5. CDR3 coding DNA: TGTGCCAGCAGCGGCAGACTAGCGGGAGTTACCGGGGAGCTGTTTTTT. Translating it yields CASSGRLAGVTGELFF.

J is TRBJ2-3 and V is TRBV7-8, with a possible D match to TRBD2 (5 bases). The CDR3 contains 14 residues. Trimming removed 5 bases from V and 3 bases from J, with 12 bases in between. Per germline, CDR1 SGHVS and CDR2 FQNEAQ. CDR3 sequence: CASSPLSGTDTQYF. DNA for the CDR3: TGTGCCAGCAGCCCGTTGTCGGGAACAGATACGCAGTATTTT.

This CDR3 is CASSYGEGYTF. In nucleotides, the CDR3 is TGTGCCAGCAGTTACGGGGAGGGCTACACCTTC. The rearrangement uses TRBV6-5 and TRBJ1-2, with D unclear. The germline CDR1 and CDR2 sequences are MNHEY and SVGAGI. V lost 2 bases, J lost 8 bases, and 6 bases lay in between. The CDR3 loop spans 11 amino acids.

This chain links TRBV2 with TRBJ1-2, with D maybe TRBD1 (5 bases). V was cut by 0 bases and J by 4 bases, with 9 bases left in between. The CDR3 sequence is 14 residues long. Per germline, CDR1 SNHLY and CDR2 FYNNEI. For the CDR3, the DNA is TGTGCCAGCAGTGAAGCAGGAGGGGCCTATGGCTACACCTTC. It yields the protein CASSEAGGAYGYTF. Full variable domain (remainder filled in from reference TRBV2 and TRBJ1-2): EPEVTQTPSHQVTQMGQEVILRCVPISNHLYFYWYRQILGQKVEFLVSFYNNEISEKSEIFDDQFSVERPDGSNFTLKIRSTKLEDSAMYFCASSEAGGAYGYTFGSGTRLTVV.